This TCR beta chain was found in a study of identifying expanded T cells in peripheral blood. The CDR3 runs to 15 residues. The method was immunoSEQ multiplex PCR; TCRdb's version includes in-frame clones alone and lacks a portion of them. The sample includes some 120,000 clones, approximately 88% of them seen just once. The rearrangement joins TRBV21-1 to TRBJ1-3; whether TRBD1, the table's D call, matches the DNA was not checked. TRBV21-1 is a pseudogene. This clonotype was sampled from a person aged 18 to 70 in good health. Sequencing was performed on blood. The DNA for the CDR3 is TGTGCCACCTATACTGGACAGGGACCCTTTTACACCATATATTTT. This translates into CATYTGQGPFYTIYF.